This entry concerns a single T cell receptor beta chain. The antigen remains unidentified. Documented time point: time of PML onset. PML was diagnosed clinically and by MRI, then confirmed by JC virus DNA in cerebrospinal fluid. Between roughly 15 and 56 months of natalizumab therapy passed before PML developed in these natalizumab-treated patients. There are 14 residues in the CDR3. V was pared by 8 bases and J by 2 bases, with 8 bases of the junction left unmatched. Germline-derived CDR1 and CDR2 are ENHRY and SYGVKD. The record originates from a study of multiple sclerosis patients with progressive multifocal leukoencephalopathy. Study-wide results and limits: Preferential TRBV-TRBJ pairings or common gene usage were not detected at PML.

Spiked into each PCR were synthetic inline TR CDR3 controls of all V-J pairings. Sequenced by immunoSEQ multiplex PCR; TCRdb stores in-frame clones only, minus some. The table records roughly 28,000 clones, approximately 85% of them present only once. The receptor's source is a woman in her twenties or thirties with progressive multifocal leukoencephalopathy. The sequences come from PBMCs, collected from a patient treated with natalizumab. V and J are TRBV10-3 and TRBJ2-7; 8 nucleotides match TRBD2. Here the CDR3 reads CAISEGGLAYEQYF. CDR3 in DNA: TGTGCCATCTCAGAGGGGGGACTAGCCTACGAGCAGTACTTC.